A single TCR beta chain is shown here with its context. UMI-tagged 5'RACE template switching yielded the TCR beta cDNA. From its re-call of the 5' RACE reads, TCRdb lists each CDR3 protein once, without DNA. Its listing shows some 410,000 distinct CDR3 sequences. The data were obtained in a study of T cells expressing NK-cell markers. CDR3 length equals 14 residues. This TCR was recovered from a woman between 18 and 69 years old in good health. The chain is built from TRBV12-3 or TRBV12-4 and TRBJ1-6; with no DNA, the TCRdb D assignment of TRBD1 cannot be verified. Sequencing was carried out using blood T cells: a sorted CD56 or NKG2C T cell subset, CD4+ or CD8+ T cells, or bulk PBMC T cells (not recorded which). CDR3: CASSRDRVDSPLHF.